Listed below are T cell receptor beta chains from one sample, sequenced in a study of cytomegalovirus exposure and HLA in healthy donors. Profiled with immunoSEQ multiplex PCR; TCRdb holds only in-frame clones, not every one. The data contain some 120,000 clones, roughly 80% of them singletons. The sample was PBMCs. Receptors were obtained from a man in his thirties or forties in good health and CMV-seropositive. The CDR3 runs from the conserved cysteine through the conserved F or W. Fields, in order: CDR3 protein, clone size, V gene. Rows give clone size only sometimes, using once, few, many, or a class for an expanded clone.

CASSLGWTGETEAFF | few | TRBV7-9
CASSPGVNYGYTF | - | TRBV5-1
CASSLVGGEKLFF | - | TRBV28
CASSLGTAATDTQYF | - | TRBV5-1
CASSPVGSTDTQYF | - | TRBV7-6
CASSLVGGFGTDTQYF | - | TRBV28
CASAGNRGSVNAETQYF | - | TRBV5-1
CASSLGRPSLGYTF | - | TRBV13
CASSYSGDEQFF | - | TRBV11-1
CASSLAPGQGYEQYF | - | TRBV5-1
CASSGGREGQSTEAFF | - | TRBV6-1
CASSIDLAGPEAFF | - | TRBV19
CASSGQGREGTAFF | - | TRBV6-1
CASSVGRGTEAFF | - | TRBV5-1
CASSPVDTSYEQYF | - | TRBV4-1
CAWDGQGDLDTQYF | - | TRBV30
CASSLFPGSQPQHF | - | TRBV5-1
CASSLGQGRYEQYF | - | TRBV5-1
CASSEETSGGYEQYF | medium-sized | TRBV6-1
CASSSRDRGPVEQFF | - | TRBV5-4
CASSQVGKNTEAFF | - | TRBV14
CASSLIAGAGGYTF | - | TRBV7-3
CASSSRWGSDSYNSPLHF | - | TRBV5-4
CASSFGGNNEQFF | once | TRBV5-1
CASSFSGTGVGQETQYF | - | TRBV5-1
CASSVQGLFGYTF | once | TRBV5-6
CASSSEYSLNTEAFF | - | TRBV7-9
CASSILTGRYYSNQPQHF | - | TRBV9
CASSLVGRGTVRREQYF | - | TRBV7-6
CASSWVTGGRTEAFF | - | TRBV6-5
CASRSSTGQDTEAFF | - | TRBV6-1
CASSYRDRGTGSPLHF | - | TRBV6-5
CASSLPGLAGTDTQYF | - | TRBV5-1
CASSGATGNSYNSPLHF | - | TRBV6-1
CSVATRLSNEQFF | - | TRBV29-1
CASSEFGGNTGELFF | - | TRBV10-2
CASSLVADSGNTIYF | - | TRBV7-9
CASSVGQGDVYGYTF | few | TRBV10-2
CASSRTASYEQYF | - | TRBV27
CASRRTGGGYGYTF | - | TRBV19
CASSLVGGVETQYF | - | TRBV27
CASSLGLSGGSLEQYF | - | TRBV5-1
CASSLSTGTDTQYF | - | TRBV7-9
CAGSQGAGLSNQPQHF | - | TRBV4-1
CASSQGLAGHNEQFF | once | TRBV2
CSAKKGREAFF | - | TRBV20-1
CASSYSKPRNTEAFF | - | TRBV6-5
CASSLYGATNEKLFF | - | TRBV5-4
CASSMIRDRGTNEQFF | - | TRBV19
CASSRAGGDYEQYF | - | TRBV19
CASSTIGSGQPQHF | - | TRBV19
CASSREPGGYGYTF | - | TRBV18
CASSVFRTGEGDGYTF | - | TRBV6-1